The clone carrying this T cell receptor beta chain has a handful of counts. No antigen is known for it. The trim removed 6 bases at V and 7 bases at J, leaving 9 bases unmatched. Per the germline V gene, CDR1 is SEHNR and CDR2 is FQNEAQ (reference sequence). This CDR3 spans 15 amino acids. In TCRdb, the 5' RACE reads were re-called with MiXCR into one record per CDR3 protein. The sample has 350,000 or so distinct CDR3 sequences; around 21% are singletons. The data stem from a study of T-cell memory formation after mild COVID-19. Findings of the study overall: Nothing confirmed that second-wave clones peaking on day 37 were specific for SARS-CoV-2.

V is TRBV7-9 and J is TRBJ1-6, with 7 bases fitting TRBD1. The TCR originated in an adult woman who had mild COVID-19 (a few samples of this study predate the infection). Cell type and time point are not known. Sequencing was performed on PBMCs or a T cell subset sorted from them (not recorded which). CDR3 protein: CASSQRGQQNSPLHF. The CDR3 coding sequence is TGTGCCAGCAGTCAGAGGGGACAGCAAAATTCACCCCTCCACTTT.